The clone carrying this T cell receptor (beta chain) was recorded many times. The antigen is undetermined. This sample is part of a study of spatial heterogeneity in lung cancer. Study summary: A total of roughly 72 untreated early-stage non-small cell lung cancer patients served as donors. Sequenced were any available follow-up PBMC samples, which had been obtained a median of around two years after resection. Detection of beta-chain sequences consistently exceeded that of alpha-chain sequences. Study-level findings and limits: Circulating ubiquitous expanded tumor TCRs were observed more frequently at resection than at follow-up.

The time point was: blood at routine non-recurrence follow-up after resection. Whole RNA, which was extracted from tumor, nontumor lung tissue or frozen PBMC, was sequenced without any cell sorting. TCRdb independently ran MiXCR on the 5' RACE reads; one entry per CDR3 protein. The sample consists of about 52,000 distinct CDR3 sequences, around 7% of them appearing once. The receptor's source is a female donor with early-stage non-small cell lung cancer. The material was PBMCs, obtained at follow-up.

DNA of the CDR3: TGTGCCACCAGCTGGGACAGGGGAGTCGGCGAGCAGTACTTC. Translating gives CATSWDRGVGEQYF. The V and J genes are TRBV15 and TRBJ2-7; 10 bases align to TRBD1. Per the germline V gene, CDR1 is LNHNV and CDR2 is YYDKDF (reference sequence). This CDR3 spans 14 amino acids. The V segment lost 5 bases and the J segment 6 bases; nucleotides outside the gene matches: 7. Full variable domain (missing parts from reference TRBV15 and TRBJ2-7): DAMVIQNPRYQVTQFGKPVTLSCSQTLNHNVMYWYQQKSSQAPKLLFHYYDKDFNNEADTPDNFQSRRPNTSFCFLDIRSPGLGDTAMYLCATSWDRGVGEQYFGPGTRLTVT.